A selection of T cell receptor beta chains follows, all from one sample in a study of T-cell reconstitution after alpha-beta-depleted transplantation in children. MiXCR, applied by TCRdb to the PCR reads, yields one record per CDR3 protein. This repertoire shows 500,000 to 750,000 distinct CDR3 sequences, 10% to 15% found once; its top ten account for around 2%. The specimen was PBMCs, mostly from graft donor cells, collected 360 days after TCRalphabeta/CD19-depleted stem cell transplant. Receptor source: a male patient aged 5 to 17 who had a stem cell transplant for acute myeloid leukemia, so the T cells may come from the graft donor. CDR3s include the opening cysteine and the closing phenylalanine or tryptophan. The D gene is left open where the match is weak. Clone size is not always given. Where it is, it says once, few, many or a class for expanded clones.

D	V	size	J	DNA	CDR3
.	TRBV12-3/TRBV12-4	.	TRBJ2-3	TGTGCCAGCAGTTTAGTTGTCCCCCGTTGGTTAGGTGCGATTTTT	CASSLVVPRWLGAIF
.	TRBV5-1	many	TRBJ2-1	TGCGCCAGCAGCTTGGAGGGGGTCATAGTGGGCCCCTACAATGAGCAGTTCTTC	CASSLEGVIVGPYNEQFF
.	TRBV7-8	.	TRBJ1-2	TGTGCCAGCAGCCTTGGCCCGTTAAAGGGATGGGGCTACACCTTC	CASSLGPLKGWGYTF
.	TRBV27	few	TRBJ1-6	TGTGCCAGCAGTTTTGCTCTGGCAGGGAGTCATTCACCCCTCCACTTT	CASSFALAGSHSPLHF
.	TRBV4-2	many	TRBJ2-7	TGTGCCAGCAGCCAGCGGGATTTGAGTATGGGCTCCTACGAGCAGTACTTC	CASSQRDLSMGSYEQYF
.	TRBV5-1	many	TRBJ2-7	TGCGCCAGCAGCCCCGATGACGGATTCTCCTACGAGCAGTACTTC	CASSPDDGFSYEQYF
.	TRBV25-1	.	TRBJ2-2	TGTGCCAGCAGTGAATTCCAGGTTATGAACACCGGGGAGCTGTTTTTT	CASSEFQVMNTGELFF
.	TRBV29-1	many	TRBJ2-3	TGCAGCGTTCAACAATCGACTGGGCCAGATACGCAGTATTTT	CSVQQSTGPDTQYF
.	TRBV7-9	.	TRBJ1-5	TGTGCCAGCAGCGACATCGGCGTTGGTCAGCCCCAGCATTTT	CASSDIGVGQPQHF
.	TRBV20-1	few	TRBJ2-7	TGCAGTGTCAGGGAAAATCTAGAGGCCTACGAGCAGTACTTC	CSVRENLEAYEQYF
TRBD2	TRBV2	.	TRBJ2-3	TGTGCCAGCAGTCCCTGGACTAGCGGCTACACAGATACGCAGTATTTT	CASSPWTSGYTDTQYF
.	TRBV27	few	TRBJ2-7	TGTGCCAGCAGTCACCTAGCGCACCTAGACGGGTACGAGCAGTACTTC	CASSHLAHLDGYEQYF
TRBD1	TRBV15	few	TRBJ2-7	TGTGCCACCACCTGGGGACAGGGGGATTATCCGGGGGGCGAGCAGTACTTC	CATTWGQGDYPGGEQYF
.	TRBV11-2	many	TRBJ2-2	TGTGCCAGCAGCTCCACCGACCTAGCCTCCGGGGAGCTGTTTTTT	CASSSTDLASGELFF